This T cell receptor beta chain originates from a study of T cell responses to AZD1222 COVID-19 vaccine. Clones were read by immunoSEQ multiplex PCR, and TCRdb kept only the in-frame ones, dropping some. The profile shows 25,000 to 30,000 clones, about 90% of them singletons. Details on this clone: The antigen is unknown.

The J segment lost 3 bases and the V segment lost 1 base, leaving 10 bases of the junction unmatched. The CDR3 extends over 17 amino acids. Germline V gene sequence: CDR1 SGHDN, CDR2 FVKESK. Findings of the study overall: Only a handful of AZD1222 recipients tested seropositive at baseline.

The rearrangement links TRBV14 to TRBJ2-7; TRBD2 matches at 9 bases. This TCR was recovered from an adult who received the AZD1222 COVID-19 vaccine. Sequencing used peripheral blood, obtained 28 days after the second AZD1222 dose. CDR3 sequence reads: CASSQGAGGLAIYEQYF. The CDR3, as DNA: TGTGCCAGCAGCCAAGGGGCCGGAGGACTAGCGATCTACGAGCAGTACTTC.